This T cell receptor beta chain is from a study of type 1 regulatory T cells. The overall study: T-allo10 is a Tr1-enriched, alloantigen-specific CD4 T cell product made in vitro. General observations from the study: Compared with non-Tr1 cells, Tr1 cells showed a narrower TCR repertoire.

This clonotype has at least ten counts. The antigen is not known. MiXCR, run by TCRdb on the reads, gives a single entry per CDR3 protein. The table lists approximately 42,000 distinct CDR3 sequences, 12% of them singletons. The clonotype originates from a human donor in good health. The sample was cultured non-Tr1 T cells, either the whole culture or a sorted T cell fraction (not recorded which).

CDR3 bases: TGTGCCAGCAGCTCGACTAGCTCCTACGAGCAGTACTTC. Translation gives CASSSTSSYEQYF. The chain uses TRBV7-2 and TRBJ2-7; a possible D gene is TRBD2 (6 bases). CDR3 length: 13 residues. The V and J ends lost 4 bases and 0 bases respectively, with 7 bases between them. Germline loops: CDR1 SGHTA, CDR2 FQGNSA.